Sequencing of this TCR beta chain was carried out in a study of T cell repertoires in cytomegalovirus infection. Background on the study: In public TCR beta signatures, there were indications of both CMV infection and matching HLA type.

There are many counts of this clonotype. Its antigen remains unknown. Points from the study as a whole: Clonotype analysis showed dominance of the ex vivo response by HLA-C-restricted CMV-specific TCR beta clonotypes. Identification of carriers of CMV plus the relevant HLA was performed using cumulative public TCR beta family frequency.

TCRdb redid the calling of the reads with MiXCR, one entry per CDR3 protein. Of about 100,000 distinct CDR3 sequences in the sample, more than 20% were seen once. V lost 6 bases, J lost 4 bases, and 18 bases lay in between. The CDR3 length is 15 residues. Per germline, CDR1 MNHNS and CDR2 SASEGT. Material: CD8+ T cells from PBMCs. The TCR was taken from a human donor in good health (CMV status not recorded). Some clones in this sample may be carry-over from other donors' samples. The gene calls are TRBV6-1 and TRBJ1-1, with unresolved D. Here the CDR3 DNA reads TGTGCCAGCAGACCCCGTACGGGGTCGGGCACTGAAGCTTTCTTT. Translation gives CASRPRTGSGTEAFF.